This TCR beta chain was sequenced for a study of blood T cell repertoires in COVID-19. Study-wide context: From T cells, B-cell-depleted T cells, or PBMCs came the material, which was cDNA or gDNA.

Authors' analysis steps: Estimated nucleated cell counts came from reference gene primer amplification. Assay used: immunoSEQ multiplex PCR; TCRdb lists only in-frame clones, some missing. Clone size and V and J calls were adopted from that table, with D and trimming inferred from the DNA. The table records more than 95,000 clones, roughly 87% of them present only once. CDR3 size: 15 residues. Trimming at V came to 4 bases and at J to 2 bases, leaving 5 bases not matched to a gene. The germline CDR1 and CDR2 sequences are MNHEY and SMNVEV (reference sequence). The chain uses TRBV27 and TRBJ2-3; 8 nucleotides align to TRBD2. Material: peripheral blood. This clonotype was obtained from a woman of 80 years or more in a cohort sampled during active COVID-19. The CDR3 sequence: CASSYSGGITDTQYF. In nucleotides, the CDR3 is TGTGCCAGCAGTTACAGCGGGGGAATCACAGATACGCAGTATTTT.